A single sample gave rise to the 32 T cell receptor beta chains below, sequenced in a study of response to subunit inactivated influenza vaccine. TCRdb reprocessed the RT-PCR reads via MiXCR and lists one record per CDR3 protein. This table has 150,000 to 200,000 distinct CDR3 sequences, more than 10% appearing once. The same specimen was also included in a second study, on T cells expressing NK-cell markers. This second study notes: Template switching by 5'RACE with UMIs generated the TCR beta cDNA.

The input for sequencing was CD8+ T cells sorted from PBMCs, taken 11 to 12 days after vaccination. These receptor sequences come from a man aged 45 to 65 who received an inactivated influenza vaccine.

The chain has TRBV24-1 and TRBJ1-1; 9 nucleotides line up with TRBD1. Per germline, CDR1 KGHDR and CDR2 SFDVKD. CDR3 length: 12 residues. Unmatched junction bases numbered 3, after V lost 7 bases and J lost 7 bases. CDR3 in DNA: TGTGCCACCAGCGGGACAGGGAATGAAGCTTTCTTT. This codes for CATSGTGNEAFF.

This clonotype was detected ten times or more. This chain joins TRBV29-1 and TRBJ2-5; 8 positions match TRBD1. The CDR3 runs 15 residues. Germline CDR1 reads SQVTM; CDR2 reads ANQGSEA. Unmatched junction bases numbered 10, after V lost 2 bases and J lost 5 bases. CDR3: CSVEFRGQGVETQYF. The CDR3 coding sequence is TGCAGCGTTGAATTCAGAGGACAGGGAGTTGAGACCCAGTACTTC.

This chain connects TRBV3-1 to TRBJ2-7; perhaps D is TRBD1 or TRBD2 (5 bases each). CDR3 length: 15 amino acids. Per germline, CDR1 LGHDT and CDR2 YNNKEL (reference sequence). V lost 3 bases and J lost 2, with 14 bases in between. CDR3 residues: CASSQGVGPAYEQYF. CDR3 sequence (DNA): TGTGCCAGCAGCCAGGGGGTGGGGCCTGCCTACGAGCAGTACTTC.

In this sample, this clonotype turned up many times. The rearrangement uses TRBV4-1 and TRBJ2-7; D ambiguous. V lost 0 bases to trimming and J lost 4 bases, with 7 bases between them. The CDR3 sequence is 13 residues long. Germline-derived CDR1 and CDR2 are MGHRA and YSYEKL. The CDR3 reads CASSQELSYEQYF. The CDR3 DNA is TGCGCCAGCAGCCAAGAGTTGTCTTACGAGCAGTACTTC.

CDR3 sequence (DNA): TGTGCCAGCAGCTTGGTGACAGGGGGGGCAAGGGACGAGCAGTACTTC. It encodes CASSLVTGGARDEQYF. This sequence joins TRBV5-5 and TRBJ2-7, with TRBD1 matching over 9 bases. Germline CDR1 SGHKS, CDR2 YYEKEE (reference sequence). The junction had 9 bases not matched to a gene; V was cut back by 0 bases and J by 5 bases. The CDR3 is 16 residues long.

This clonotype occurred a few times. The chain links TRBV19 to TRBJ1-5; D unclear. The length of the CDR3 is 13 residues. Per the germline V gene, CDR1 is LNHDA and CDR2 is SQIVND (reference sequence). The V and J ends lost 2 bases and 5 bases respectively, with 7 bases between them. CDR3 nucleotides: TGTGCCAGTAGTATATCGGGAGATCAGCCCCAGCATTTT. Translation: CASSISGDQPQHF.

The chain uses TRBV4-2 and TRBJ1-2; D gene unclear. Per germline, CDR1 LGHNA and CDR2 YNFKEQ. V shed 4 bases and J shed 4 bases, with 10 bases lying between them. This CDR3 comprises 13 residues. The CDR3 protein is CASSPARGYGYTF. CDR3 sequence (DNA): TGTGCCAGCAGCCCCGCCCGGGGCTATGGCTACACCTTC.

The sample holds many counts of this clonotype. J is TRBJ2-2 and V is TRBV14; 10 bases map to TRBD2. The ends lost 0 bases at V and 10 bases at J; junction bases unmatched: 5. This CDR3 comprises 15 residues. Germline-derived CDR1 and CDR2 are SGHDN and FVKESK. The CDR3 loop is CASSQDIGLAVELFF. In DNA, the CDR3 is TGTGCCAGCAGCCAAGATATTGGACTAGCGGTGGAGCTGTTTTTT.

The table lists this clonotype with many counts. The V call is TRBV29-1, the J call TRBJ2-1; weak D call: TRBD2 (5 bases). This CDR3 has 13 residues. Trimming left V 7 bases short and J 3 bases short, with 13 bases between. Germline CDR1 and CDR2: SQVTM and ANQGSEA. The CDR3 nucleotides are TGCAGCGGGACTCCACAATTCTACAATGAGCAGTTCTTC. Its protein product is CSGTPQFYNEQFF.

This clonotype showed up many times. The chain combines TRBV24-1 with TRBJ2-2, with 8 bases that match TRBD1. With 4 bases clipped from V and 2 bases from J, the junction kept 5 bases outside the gene matches. Germline V gene lookup returns CDR1 KGHDR and CDR2 SFDVKD. The CDR3 consists of 16 residues. For the CDR3, the DNA is TGTGCCACCAGTGACCCTGACAGGGGTAACACCGGGGAGCTGTTTTTT. Its translation is CATSDPDRGNTGELFF.

The V and J genes are TRBV6-5 and TRBJ2-1; no clear D. The CDR3 consists of 17 residues. The germline CDR1 and CDR2 sequences are MNHEY and SVGAGI. The V and J ends lost 0 bases and 0 bases respectively, with 12 bases between them. CDR3 bases: TGTGCCAGCAGTTACTCGACTGTGGCCAGCTCCTACAATGAGCAGTTCTTC. Its protein product is CASSYSTVASSYNEQFF.

This clonotype was found many times. The gene calls are TRBV20-1 and TRBJ2-7; TRBD1 matches 7 bases. V was clipped by 3 bases and J by 5 bases; unmatched bases: 7. CDR1 and CDR2 from the germline V gene are DFQATT and SNEGSKA (reference sequence). The CDR3 runs to 13 residues. The CDR3 bases are TGCAGTGCTAGGGGCAGGGGGTGGGACGAGCAGTACTTC. Translation gives CSARGRGWDEQYF.

The chain employs TRBV6-2 or TRBV6-3 and TRBJ2-7, with 7 bases identical to TRBD2. The trim removed 6 bases at V and 2 bases at J, leaving 16 bases unmatched. The CDR3 runs 17 residues. Germline assignment: CDR1 MNHEY and CDR2 SVGEGT. This CDR3 reads CASSPTPLLAAAYEQYF. CDR3 nucleotide sequence: TGTGCCAGCAGCCCGACCCCTCTCCTAGCGGCAGCCTACGAGCAGTACTTC.

The chain combines TRBV4-3 with TRBJ2-5; 7 bases fit TRBD2. Germline V CDR1 and CDR2: LGHNA, YSLEER. With 2 bases clipped from V and 5 bases from J, the junction kept 8 bases outside the gene matches. CDR3 length: 15 residues. CDR3 sequence reads: CASSQTESGAETQYF. CDR3 in DNA: TGCGCCAGCAGCCAAACGGAAAGCGGGGCGGAGACCCAGTACTTC.

This clonotype has just a few counts. The rearrangement links TRBV6-2 or TRBV6-3 to TRBJ2-1, with D perhaps TRBD1 (6 bases). The CDR3 loop spans 12 amino acids. The germline V gene encodes CDR1 MNHEY and CDR2 SVGEGT. Trimming removed 3 bases from V and 10 bases from J, with 10 bases in between. CDR3 loop: CASSYSRGEQFF. CDR3 in DNA: TGTGCCAGCAGTTATTCTAGGGGGGAGCAGTTCTTC.

CDR3 sequence reads: CASSPGSTQETQYF. In DNA, the CDR3 is TGTGCCAGCTCTCCGGGTTCAACACAAGAGACCCAGTACTTC. The chain has TRBV6-1 and TRBJ2-5; unclear D gene. The CDR3 extends over 14 amino acids. The V gene's germline CDR1 is MNHNS and CDR2 SASEGT. V was pared by 8 bases and J by 2 bases, with 15 bases between.

The rearrangement uses TRBV27 and TRBJ2-3, with 11 bases identical to TRBD2. Germline V lookup: CDR1 MNHEY, CDR2 SMNVEV (reference sequence). This CDR3 is 14 amino acids long. The ends lost 2 bases at V and 15 bases at J; junction bases unmatched: 10. For the CDR3, the DNA is TGTGCCAGCAGTTTAGTAGCGGGAGGGCCCTTAGTATATTTT. Protein product: CASSLVAGGPLVYF.

The rearrangement links TRBV11-2 to TRBJ2-5; 9 bases are a match to TRBD1. CDR3 size: 16 residues. Germline CDR1 SGHAT, CDR2 FQNNGV. V was pared by 3 bases and J by 4 bases, with 9 bases of the junction left unmatched. The CDR3 sequence is CASSLGTGGFIETQYF. CDR3 nucleotide sequence: TGTGCCAGCAGCTTGGGTACAGGGGGCTTTATAGAGACCCAGTACTTC. Looking up the rest from reference TRBV11-2 and TRBJ2-5 gives the full variable domain: EAGVAQSPRYKIIEKRQSVAFWCNPISGHATLYWYQQILGQGPKLLIQFQNNGVVDDSQLPKDRFSAERLKGVDSTLKIQPAKLEDSAVYLCASSLGTGGFIETQYFGPGTRLLVL.

This clonotype was observed many times. The chain employs TRBV29-1 and TRBJ2-1, with TRBD1 as a possible D gene (6 bases). The CDR3 length is 11 residues. Deletions cut 6 bases from V and 9 bases from J, with 12 bases between. Per the germline V gene, CDR1 is SQVTM and CDR2 is ANQGSEA. In DNA form, the CDR3 reads TGCAGCGTCTACAGGGACGGTGAGCAGTTCTTC. Amino acids: CSVYRDGEQFF.

The chain joins TRBV29-1 to TRBJ2-3, with TRBD1 matching over 9 bases. This CDR3 comprises 14 residues. Germline assignment: CDR1 SQVTM and CDR2 ANQGSEA. The V gene end was trimmed by 3 bases and the J gene end by 4 bases; junction bases not matched to a gene: 5. The CDR3 here is CSVEGDRAPDTQYF. In nucleotides, the CDR3 is TGCAGCGTTGAGGGGGACAGGGCTCCAGATACGCAGTATTTT.

This clonotype has just a few counts. The rearrangement uses TRBV12-3 or TRBV12-4 and TRBJ2-3; no firm D call. The CDR3 extends over 12 amino acids. Trimming took off 7 bases at V and 6 bases at J, with 11 bases between the two ends. The CDR3 region is CASTSLADTQYF. CDR3 coding DNA: TGTGCCAGCACCAGTCTCGCGGATACGCAGTATTTT.

This clonotype was observed a handful of times. CDR3 amino acids: CASSFGTGGVYNEQFF. The CDR3 nucleotides read TGTGCCAGCAGCTTTGGGACAGGGGGTGTCTACAATGAGCAGTTCTTC. The chain employs TRBV11-1 and TRBJ2-1; 11 nucleotides match TRBD1. V gave up 3 bases and J gave up 3 bases; unmatched junction bases: 4. There are 16 residues in the CDR3. The germline CDR1 and CDR2 sequences are SGHAT and FQDESV (reference sequence).

This clonotype showed up just a few times. The V call is TRBV7-2, the J call TRBJ2-1, with 11 positions matching TRBD2. The trim removed 0 bases at V and 1 base at J, leaving 5 bases unmatched. Germline CDR1 SGHTA, CDR2 FQGNSA. The CDR3 is 18 amino acids. The CDR3 region has the DNA TGTGCCAGCAGCTTAGCGCTAGCGGGGGGCCGGTCCTACAATGAGCAGTTCTTC. It translates to CASSLALAGGRSYNEQFF.

CDR3 protein: CASSLTTGSGNTIYF. The CDR3 coding sequence is TGTGCCAGCAGCTTAACGACAGGGTCTGGAAACACCATATATTTT. The chain uses TRBV7-9 and TRBJ1-3; 7 positions match TRBD1. The CDR3 loop spans 15 amino acids. Germline V gene sequence: CDR1 SEHNR, CDR2 FQNEAQ (reference sequence). V shed 2 bases and J 1 base; nucleotides not matched to a gene: 2.

This clonotype was recorded once. The DNA is omitted, as the CDR3 cannot be located on it reliably, and the CDR3 follows TCRdb's listing. The CDR3 region is CARVPRAVRTPGSCFF. The rearrangement joins TRBV5-1 to TRBJ2-2; the D call in the table, TRBD1, was not verified against the DNA. The CDR3 numbers 16 amino acids, ends counted. Germline CDR1 is SGHRS and CDR2 is YFSETQ.

The chain combines TRBV4-3 with TRBJ2-7; D ambiguous. This CDR3 comprises 14 residues. V gave up 0 bases and J gave up 5 bases, with 11 bases separating them. Germline CDR1 LGHNA, CDR2 YSLEER. The CDR3 coding sequence is TGCGCCAGCAGCCAAGATTCTGTAAGGGACGAGCAGTACTTC. It encodes CASSQDSVRDEQYF.

The J gene is TRBJ2-3, the V gene TRBV12-3 or TRBV12-4, with D maybe TRBD1 (5 bases). This CDR3 comprises 17 residues. V was trimmed by 2 bases and J by 1 base, leaving 16 bases between them. CDR3 amino acids: CASSLSTVIPRTDTQYF. CDR3 nucleotides: TGTGCCAGCAGTTTATCGACAGTAATTCCTCGCACAGATACGCAGTATTTT.

J is TRBJ2-5 and V is TRBV7-8, with 9 bases matching TRBD2. In germline, CDR1 is SGHVS, CDR2 FQNEAQ. The V segment lost 5 bases and the J segment 0 bases; nucleotides outside the gene matches: 7. The CDR3 totals 16 residues. The CDR3 coding sequence is TGTGCCAGCAGCCACAGGCCTAGCGGGGACCAAGAGACCCAGTACTTC. It encodes CASSHRPSGDQETQYF.

The CDR3 bases are TGTGCCAGCAGCCCCGGGGGCGTTAAGCCCCAGCATTTT. This translates into CASSPGGVKPQHF. V usage is TRBV6-1 and J usage is TRBJ1-5; the D gene is possibly TRBD1 (6 bases). Deletions cut 6 bases from V and 8 bases from J, with 14 bases between. There are 13 residues in the CDR3. Germline CDR1 is MNHNS and CDR2 is SASEGT.

There are many counts of this clonotype. This sequence joins TRBV2 and TRBJ2-7; tentative D call: TRBD2 (7 bases). CDR1 and CDR2 from the germline V gene are SNHLY and FYNNEI. The ends were cut back, 5 bases at V and 4 bases at J, with 12 bases in the middle. The length of the CDR3 is 13 residues. CDR3 protein: CASSRGAEYEQYF. DNA for the CDR3: TGTGCCAGCAGTCGGGGGGCAGAGTACGAGCAGTACTTC.

This clonotype occurred a few times. This chain links TRBV20-1 with TRBJ2-3; D is possibly TRBD2 (6 bases). The CDR3 extends over 18 amino acids. Between the trimmed V and J ends, which lost 5 bases and 2 bases, there was a span of 26 bases. Germline V CDR1 and CDR2: DFQATT, SNEGSKA (reference sequence). The DNA for the CDR3 is TGCAGTGCTCTAAGTCCCAGGGCACGGGAGCCGGTCACAGATACGCAGTATTTT. The encoded protein is CSALSPRAREPVTDTQYF.

This clonotype was recorded at least ten times. The V and J genes are TRBV7-6 and TRBJ2-1; D remains unclear. The V end lost 9 bases, the J end lost 10 bases, and 16 bases lay between the germline ends. The CDR3 is 12 residues long. Germline values: CDR1 SGHVS, CDR2 FNYEAQ. The CDR3 nucleotides are TGTGCCAGTGGCTTTGCAGGCCTAGAGCAGTTCTTC. It is translated as CASGFAGLEQFF.